The present T cell receptor (beta chain) was sequenced within a study of T cell responses to AZD1222 COVID-19 vaccine. Repertoires were generated with immunoSEQ multiplex PCR, while TCRdb's copy carries only in-frame clones and drops some. The table has 150,000 to 200,000 clones, over 80% seen once; the top ten hold roughly 4%. In regard to this clone: Antigen unknown.

Unmatched junction bases numbered 6, after V lost 5 bases and J lost 2 bases. The germline V gene encodes CDR1 SGHTA and CDR2 FQGTGA. The length of the CDR3 is 14 residues. Study results and caveats: Reportedly, nearly half of unique spike TCRs recognized epitopes outside B.1.351/B.1.1.7 mutations.

The material was peripheral blood, obtained 28 days after the second dose of the MenACWY control vaccine. V is TRBV7-3 and J is TRBJ2-7; 7 bases line up with TRBD2. This sequence was found in an adult who received the MenACWY meningococcal vaccine as a control. CDR3 in amino acids: CASSPPGRPYEQYF. The CDR3 bases are TGTGCCAGCAGCCCTCCCGGGAGGCCCTACGAGCAGTACTTC.